These T cell receptor beta chains were read from a single sample in a study of shared clonotypes between healthy human individuals. Produced via immunoSEQ multiplex PCR; TCRdb's table is partial and in-frame only. The sample yields about 710,000 clones, just under 75% seen once. The material sequenced was memory CD4+ T cells sorted from blood. The receptor set was obtained from a woman aged 25 to 39 in good health. CDR3s include the opening cysteine and the closing phenylalanine or tryptophan. D genes are given only for firm matches. A clone size is listed for some rows: how often the clone was seen (once, few, many), or a class if it is expanded.

clone size	D gene	J gene	V gene	CDR3 protein	CDR3 DNA
few	.	TRBJ2-5	TRBV7-9	CASSLGPPGTQYF	TGTGCCAGCAGCTTAGGTCCACCAGGGACCCAGTACTTC
many	TRBD2	TRBJ2-2	TRBV28	CASRPLAGGPVTGELFF	TGTGCCAGCAGACCGCTAGCGGGAGGGCCTGTCACCGGGGAGCTGTTTTTT
.	.	TRBJ2-1	TRBV2	CASSEQQVYNEQFF	TGTGCCAGCAGTGAACAACAGGTCTACAATGAGCAGTTCTTC
.	.	TRBJ2-1	TRBV7-9	CASSLAQAGTYEQFF	TGTGCCAGCAGCTTAGCGCAGGCAGGGACGTATGAGCAGTTCTTC
.	TRBD1	TRBJ2-7	TRBV28	CASSDTRDRVHEQYF	TGTGCCAGCAGTGACACCCGGGACAGGGTCCACGAGCAGTACTTC
.	TRBD1	TRBJ2-1	TRBV6-5	CASTPGDRPVNEQFF	TGTGCCAGCACCCCCGGGGACAGACCAGTTAATGAGCAGTTCTTC
many	TRBD2	TRBJ2-1	TRBV25-1	CASSEPGTSEQQFF	TGTGCCAGCAGTGAGCCCGGGACTAGCGAACAGCAGTTCTTC
once	.	TRBJ1-1	TRBV5-1	CASQTRTEGVAFF	TGCGCCAGCCAAACACGAACCGAGGGAGTAGCTTTCTTT
.	.	TRBJ2-5	TRBV11-2	CASSLGVLETQYF	TGTGCCAGCAGCTTAGGGGTTTTAGAGACCCAGTACTTC
once	TRBD1	TRBJ1-3	TRBV27	CASSLSSGGRNTIYF	TGTGCCAGCAGTTTAAGTTCAGGGGGCAGGAACACCATATATTTT
.	.	TRBJ1-4	TRBV1	CTSSQEPRGRSTNEKLFF	TGCACCAGCAGCCAAGAGCCCCGTGGACGGTCAACTAATGAAAAACTGTTTTTT
few	.	TRBJ1-1	TRBV18	CASSPGGANTEAFF	TGTGCCAGCTCACCAGGAGGTGCGAACACTGAAGCTTTCTTT
few	TRBD1	TRBJ2-2	TRBV4-1	CASSQVPGGNTGELFF	TGCGCCAGCAGCCAAGTTCCAGGGGGAAACACCGGGGAGCTGTTTTTT
.	TRBD1	TRBJ1-1	TRBV6-6	CASSYPTGGHTEAFF	TGTGCCAGCAGTTACCCGACAGGGGGGCACACTGAAGCTTTCTTT
once	TRBD2	TRBJ2-5	TRBV7-3	CASSLLAEGKNQETQYF	TGTGCCAGCAGCTTACTAGCGGAGGGTAAAAACCAAGAGACCCAGTACTTC
.	TRBD2	TRBJ2-7	TRBV4-2	CASSQDGTSGRYEQYF	TGTGCCAGCAGCCAAGATGGGACTAGCGGGAGGTACGAGCAGTACTTC
.	TRBD2	TRBJ2-5	TRBV2	CASSEAVAGGKTQYF	TGTGCCAGCAGTGAAGCTGTAGCGGGAGGAAAGACCCAGTACTTC
.	TRBD1	TRBJ2-6	TRBV7-9	CASSPDRAGANVLTF	TGTGCCAGCAGCCCAGACAGGGCTGGGGCCAACGTCCTGACTTTC
.	.	TRBJ1-5	TRBV10-3	CAISEGGANQPQHF	TGTGCCATCAGTGAGGGTGGGGCCAATCAGCCCCAGCATTTT
.	TRBD2	TRBJ2-5	TRBV5-4	CASSLGQGLAGMGETQYF	TGTGCCAGCAGCTTGGGTCAGGGACTAGCGGGAATGGGAGAGACCCAGTACTTC
.	.	TRBJ1-2	TRBV5-1	CASSLVGYYGYTF	TGCGCCAGCAGCTTGGTCGGGTATTATGGCTACACCTTC
.	.	TRBJ1-4	TRBV15	CATSRDGTQYEKLFF	TGTGCCACCAGCAGAGATGGAACACAGTATGAAAAACTGTTTTTT
once	.	TRBJ1-1	TRBV2	CASREYYLQDTEAFF	TGTGCCAGCCGCGAATATTATTTACAAGACACTGAAGCTTTCTTT
few	.	TRBJ2-7	TRBV6-1	CASSEFVTRSYEQYF	TGTGCCAGCAGTGAATTTGTTACCCGATCTTACGAGCAGTACTTC
.	.	TRBJ1-1	TRBV2	CASSPLTAGKVFF	TGTGCCAGCAGTCCACTCACGGCAGGGAAGGTTTTCTTT
.	TRBD2	TRBJ2-3	TRBV7-9	CASSLVLAGASTDTQYF	TGTGCCAGCAGCTTAGTTCTAGCGGGAGCGAGCACAGATACGCAGTATTTT
once	.	TRBJ1-1	TRBV2	CASSRTLTAMNTEAFF	TGTGCCAGCAGTCGTACCCTGACAGCCATGAACACTGAAGCTTTCTTT
.	.	TRBJ2-2	TRBV7-2	CASRPSMGASGELFF	TGTGCCAGCAGGCCATCAATGGGGGCGAGCGGGGAGCTGTTTTTT
once	TRBD2	TRBJ2-7	TRBV9	CASSRGTSENYEQYF	TGTGCCAGCAGCCGGGGGACTAGCGAGAACTACGAGCAGTACTTC
.	TRBD2	TRBJ2-2	TRBV10-2	CASSERLAGAPGELFF	TGCGCCAGCAGTGAACGACTAGCGGGAGCCCCCGGGGAGCTGTTTTTT
.	.	TRBJ1-2	TRBV28	CASSRGLNYGYTF	TGTGCCAGCAGTCGGGGGCTTAACTATGGCTACACCTTC
.	.	TRBJ1-1	TRBV5-1	CASSLAGRAGVGTEAFF	TGCGCCAGCAGCTTGGCAGGGAGAGCAGGGGTTGGCACTGAAGCTTTCTTT